The clone carrying this T cell receptor beta chain was observed a few times. Its specificity is not known. The CDR3 loop spans 18 amino acids. V was pared by 5 bases and J by 3 bases, with 22 bases between. Germline values: CDR1 SEHNR, CDR2 FQNEAQ (reference sequence). The sample comes from a study of beta chain features in type 1 diabetes. Notes on the study in general: Among type 1 diabetes patients, VDJ junctions had fewer insertions and more deletions.

cDNA synthesis used the whole RNA isolate, giving expressed TCRB sequences. Regulatory, naive and central memory T cell samples averaged approximately 3.3 million reads. Here immunoSEQ multiplex PCR was the method, and the copy in TCRdb shows in-frame clones only, minus some. This table holds about 220,000 clones, roughly 10% found once. Averaging about 116 mL, one heparinised blood draw was given by each donor. This TCR was sampled from a young man in good health. This rearrangement joins TRBV7-9 to TRBJ1-4; the D gene is possibly TRBD1 (6 bases). Sequencing input: central memory CD4+ T cells from blood. As DNA, the CDR3 is TGTGCCAGCAGCCAAGAAGTTGCCAACTCAGGGGCTAATGAAAAACTGTTTTTT. Translating it yields CASSQEVANSGANEKLFF.